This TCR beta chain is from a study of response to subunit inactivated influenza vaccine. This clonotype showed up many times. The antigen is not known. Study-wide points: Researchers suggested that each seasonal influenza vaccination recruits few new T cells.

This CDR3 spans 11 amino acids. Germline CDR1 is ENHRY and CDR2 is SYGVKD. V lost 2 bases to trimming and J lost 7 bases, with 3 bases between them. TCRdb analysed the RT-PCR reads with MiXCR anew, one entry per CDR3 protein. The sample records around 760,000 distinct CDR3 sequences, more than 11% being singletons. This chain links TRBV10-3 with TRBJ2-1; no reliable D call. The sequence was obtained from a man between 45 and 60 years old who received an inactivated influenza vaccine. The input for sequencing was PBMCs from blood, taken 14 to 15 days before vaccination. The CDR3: CAISEGNEQFF. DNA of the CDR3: TGTGCCATCAGTGAGGGTAATGAGCAGTTCTTC.